Given below is one T cell receptor beta chain in context. Its target is not known. Clones were read by immunoSEQ multiplex PCR, and TCRdb kept only the in-frame ones, dropping some. The repertoire includes around 40,000 clones, roughly 80% of them detected once, and 5% to 6.5% sits in the top ten. Per the germline V gene, CDR1 is SGHTA and CDR2 is FQGNSA. The V end was cut by 5 bases, the J end by 4 bases, with 11 bases between. CDR3 length: 13 residues. This sample is drawn from a study of OX40 agonist ivuxolimab in advanced cancers. For the study at large: Males comprised roughly four fifths of the group, whose mean age was about 61 years (range roughly 20 to 85). Earlier treatment with anti-PD-1, anti-PD-L1 or anti-CTLA-4 was permitted, and 35% to 45% had received some. Study results and caveats: The work left the antigen specificity of expanded peripheral T cells undetermined.

The V and J genes are TRBV7-2 and TRBJ2-5, with D maybe TRBD2 (6 bases). The source of this sequence is an adult with an advanced solid tumor such as melanoma, head and neck, liver or kidney cancer. Material: CD4+ or CD8+ T cells sorted from blood, obtained in a trial of the OX40 agonist ivuxolimab. CDR3 nucleotides: TGTGCCAGCAGCCGGGCTAGCGTAGAGACCCAGTACTTC. It encodes CASSRASVETQYF.